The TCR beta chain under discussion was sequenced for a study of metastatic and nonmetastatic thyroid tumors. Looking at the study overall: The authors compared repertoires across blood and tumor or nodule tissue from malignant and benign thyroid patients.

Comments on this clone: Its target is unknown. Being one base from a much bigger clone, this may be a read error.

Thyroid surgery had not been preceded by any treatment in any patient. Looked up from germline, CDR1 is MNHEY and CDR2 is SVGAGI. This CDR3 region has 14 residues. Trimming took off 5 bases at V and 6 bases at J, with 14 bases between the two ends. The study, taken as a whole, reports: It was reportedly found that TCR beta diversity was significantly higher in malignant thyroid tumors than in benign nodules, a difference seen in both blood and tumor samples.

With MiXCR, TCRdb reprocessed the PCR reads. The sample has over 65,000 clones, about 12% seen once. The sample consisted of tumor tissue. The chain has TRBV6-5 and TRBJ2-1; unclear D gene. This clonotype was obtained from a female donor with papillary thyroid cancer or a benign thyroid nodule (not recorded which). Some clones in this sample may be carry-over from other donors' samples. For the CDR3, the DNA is TGTGCCAGCAGTAACCACTTAGTGGGCAATGAGCAGTTCTTC. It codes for CASSNHLVGNEQFF.